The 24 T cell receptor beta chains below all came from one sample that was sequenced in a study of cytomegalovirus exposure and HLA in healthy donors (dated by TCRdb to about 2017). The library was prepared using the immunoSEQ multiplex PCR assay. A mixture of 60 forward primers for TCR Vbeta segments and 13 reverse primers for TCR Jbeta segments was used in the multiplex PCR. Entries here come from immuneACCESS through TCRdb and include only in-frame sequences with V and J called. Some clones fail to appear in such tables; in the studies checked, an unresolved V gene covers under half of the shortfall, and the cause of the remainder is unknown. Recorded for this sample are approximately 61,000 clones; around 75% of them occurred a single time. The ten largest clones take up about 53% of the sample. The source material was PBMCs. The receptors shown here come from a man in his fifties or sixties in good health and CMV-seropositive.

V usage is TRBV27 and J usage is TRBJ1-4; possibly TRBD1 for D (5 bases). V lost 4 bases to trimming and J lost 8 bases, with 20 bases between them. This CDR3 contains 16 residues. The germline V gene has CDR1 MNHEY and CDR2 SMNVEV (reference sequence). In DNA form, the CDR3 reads TGTGCCAGCAGTTCCCCCGGGGGGATCACGGGCGAAAAACTGTTTTTT. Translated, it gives CASSSPGGITGEKLFF.

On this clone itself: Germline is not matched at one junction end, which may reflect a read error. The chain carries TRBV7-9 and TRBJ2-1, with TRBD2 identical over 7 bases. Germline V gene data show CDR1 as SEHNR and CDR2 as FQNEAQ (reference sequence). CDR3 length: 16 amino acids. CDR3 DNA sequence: TGTTCCAGCAGCTTAGCGAGGACGGGGGGATACAATGAGCAGTTCTTC. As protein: CSSSLARTGGYNEQFF.

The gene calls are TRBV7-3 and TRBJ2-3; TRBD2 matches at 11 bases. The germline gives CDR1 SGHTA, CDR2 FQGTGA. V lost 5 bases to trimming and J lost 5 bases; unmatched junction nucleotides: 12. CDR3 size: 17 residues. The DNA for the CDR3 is TGTGCCAGCAGCGACATAGCGGGAGGGACAGGGAGAGATACGCAGTATTTT. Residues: CASSDIAGGTGRDTQYF. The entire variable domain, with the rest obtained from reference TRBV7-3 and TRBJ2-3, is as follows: GAGVSQTPSNKVTEKGKYVELRCDPISGHTALYWYRQSLGQGPEFLIYFQGTGAADDSGLPNDRFFAVRPEGSVSTLKIQRTERGDSAVYLCASSDIAGGTGRDTQYFGPGTRLTVL.

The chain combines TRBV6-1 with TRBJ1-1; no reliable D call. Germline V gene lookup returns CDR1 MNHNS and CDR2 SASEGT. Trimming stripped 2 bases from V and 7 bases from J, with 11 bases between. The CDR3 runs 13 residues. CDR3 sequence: CASSEFETNEAFF. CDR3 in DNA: TGTGCCAGCAGTGAATTTGAGACAAATGAAGCTTTCTTT.

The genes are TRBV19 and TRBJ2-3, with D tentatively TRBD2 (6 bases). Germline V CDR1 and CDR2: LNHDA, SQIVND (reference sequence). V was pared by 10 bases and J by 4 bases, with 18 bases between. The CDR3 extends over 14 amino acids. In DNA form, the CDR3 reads TGTGCCACCTCGACCGGAGGGTGGTCAGATACGCAGTATTTT. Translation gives CATSTGGWSDTQYF.

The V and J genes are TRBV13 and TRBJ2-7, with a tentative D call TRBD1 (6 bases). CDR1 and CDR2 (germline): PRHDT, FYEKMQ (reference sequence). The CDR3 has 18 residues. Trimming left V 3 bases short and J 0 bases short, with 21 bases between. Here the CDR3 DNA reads TGTGCCAGCAGCTTGGACAAGTCCTCAGGGGCCGTCTCCTACGAGCAGTACTTC. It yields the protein CASSLDKSSGAVSYEQYF.

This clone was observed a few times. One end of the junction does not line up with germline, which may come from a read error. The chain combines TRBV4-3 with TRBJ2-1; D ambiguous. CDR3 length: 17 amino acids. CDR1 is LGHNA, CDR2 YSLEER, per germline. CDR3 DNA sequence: TGCGCCAGCAGCCAAGATATGGTCGTACTCATCTACGATGAGCAGTTCTTC. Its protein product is CASSQDMVVLIYDEQFF.

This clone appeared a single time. This CDR3 reads CASSIDRESRPQHF. The CDR3 region has the DNA TGTGCCAGTAGTATAGATCGAGAATCGCGGCCCCAGCATTTT. The chain is built from TRBV19 and TRBJ1-5; D gene uncertain. CDR1 is LNHDA, CDR2 SQIVND, per germline (reference sequence). Trimming shortened V by 0 bases and J by 9 bases, and 12 bases separated the two germline ends. The CDR3 contains 14 residues.

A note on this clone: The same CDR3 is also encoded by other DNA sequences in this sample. CDR3: CASSRTRDKNQPQHF. The CDR3 DNA sequence: TGCGCCAGCAGCAGAACCCGGGACAAGAATCAGCCCCAGCATTTT. This chain connects TRBV4-1 to TRBJ1-5; TRBD1 is a possible D gene (6 bases). Trimming pared 5 bases from V and 4 bases from J, leaving 15 bases between. Germline values: CDR1 MGHRA, CDR2 YSYEKL. There are 15 residues in the CDR3.

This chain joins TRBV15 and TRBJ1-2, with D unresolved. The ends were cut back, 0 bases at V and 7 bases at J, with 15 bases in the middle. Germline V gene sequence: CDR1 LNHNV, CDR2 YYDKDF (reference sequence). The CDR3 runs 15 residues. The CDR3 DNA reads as TGTGCCACCAGCAGAGATGGAATAAGGGAGGGTGGCTACACCTTC. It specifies CATSRDGIREGGYTF.

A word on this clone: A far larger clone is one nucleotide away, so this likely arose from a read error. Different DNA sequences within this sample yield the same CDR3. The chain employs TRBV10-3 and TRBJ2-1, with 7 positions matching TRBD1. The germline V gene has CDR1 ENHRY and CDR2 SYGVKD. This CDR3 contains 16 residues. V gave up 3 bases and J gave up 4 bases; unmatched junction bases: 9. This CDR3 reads CAISDADRDPYNEQFF. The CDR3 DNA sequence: TGTGCCATCAGTGACGCAGACAGGGACCCATACAATGAGCAGTTCTTC.

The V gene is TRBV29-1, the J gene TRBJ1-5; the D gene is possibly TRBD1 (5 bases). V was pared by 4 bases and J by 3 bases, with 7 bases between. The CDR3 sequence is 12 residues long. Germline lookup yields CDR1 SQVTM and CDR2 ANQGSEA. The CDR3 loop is CSVGQPNQPQHF. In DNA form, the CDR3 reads TGCAGCGTTGGACAGCCCAATCAGCCCCAGCATTTT.

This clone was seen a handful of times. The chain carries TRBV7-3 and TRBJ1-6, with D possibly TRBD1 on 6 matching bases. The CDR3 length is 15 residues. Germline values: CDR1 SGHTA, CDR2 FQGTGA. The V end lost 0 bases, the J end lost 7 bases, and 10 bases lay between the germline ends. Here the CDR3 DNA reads TGTGCCAGCAGCTTAACAGGACAGTTAAATTCACCCCTCCACTTT. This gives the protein CASSLTGQLNSPLHF.

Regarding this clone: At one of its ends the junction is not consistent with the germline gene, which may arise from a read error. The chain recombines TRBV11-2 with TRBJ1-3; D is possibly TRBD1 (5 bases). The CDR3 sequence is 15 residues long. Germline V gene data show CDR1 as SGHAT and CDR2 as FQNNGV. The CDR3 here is CASSRERGNGSTIYF. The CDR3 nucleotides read TGTGCCAGCAGCCGGGAGAGGGGAAATGGAAGCACCATATATTTT.

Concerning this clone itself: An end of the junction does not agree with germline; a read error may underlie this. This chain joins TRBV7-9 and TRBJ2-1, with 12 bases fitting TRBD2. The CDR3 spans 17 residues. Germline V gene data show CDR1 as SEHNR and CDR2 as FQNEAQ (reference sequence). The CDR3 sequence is CSSSLPTSGTSGYEQFF. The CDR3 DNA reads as TGTTCCAGCAGCCTACCGACAAGCGGGACTAGCGGGTATGAGCAGTTCTTC.

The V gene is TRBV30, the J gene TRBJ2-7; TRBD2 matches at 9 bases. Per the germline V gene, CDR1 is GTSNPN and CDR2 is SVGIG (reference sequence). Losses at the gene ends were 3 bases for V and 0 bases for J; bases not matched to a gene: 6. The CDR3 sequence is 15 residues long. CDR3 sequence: CAWSLSGGLSYEQYF. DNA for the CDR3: TGTGCCTGGAGCCTTAGCGGGGGTCTCTCCTACGAGCAGTACTTC.

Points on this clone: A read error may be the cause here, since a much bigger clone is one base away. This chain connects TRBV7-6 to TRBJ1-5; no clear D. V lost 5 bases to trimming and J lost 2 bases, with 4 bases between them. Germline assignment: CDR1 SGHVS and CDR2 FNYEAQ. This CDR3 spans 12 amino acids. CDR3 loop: CASSQGNQPQHF. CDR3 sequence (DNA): TGTGCCAGCAGCCAGGGCAATCAGCCCCAGCATTTT.

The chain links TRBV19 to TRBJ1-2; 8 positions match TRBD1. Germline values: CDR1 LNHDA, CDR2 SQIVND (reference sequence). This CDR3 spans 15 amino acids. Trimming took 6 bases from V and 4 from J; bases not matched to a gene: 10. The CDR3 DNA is TGTGCCAGTAGGCCTACAGGGGGTCTGATCTATGGCTACACCTTC. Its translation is CASRPTGGLIYGYTF.

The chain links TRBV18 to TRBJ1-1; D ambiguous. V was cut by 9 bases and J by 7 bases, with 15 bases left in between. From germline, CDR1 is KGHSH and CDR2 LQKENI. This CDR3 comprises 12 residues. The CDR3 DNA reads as TGTGCCAGGTCAACACCGAACGGTGAAGCTTTCTTT. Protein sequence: CARSTPNGEAFF.

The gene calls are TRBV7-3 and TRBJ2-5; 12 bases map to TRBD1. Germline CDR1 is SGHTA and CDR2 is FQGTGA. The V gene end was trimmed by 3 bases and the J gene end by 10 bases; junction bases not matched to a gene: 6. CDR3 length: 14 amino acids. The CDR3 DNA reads TGTGCCAGCAGCTTGGGACAGGGGGCCCGGGACCAGTACTTC. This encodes CASSLGQGARDQYF. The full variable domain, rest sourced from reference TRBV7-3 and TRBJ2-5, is GAGVSQTPSNKVTEKGKYVELRCDPISGHTALYWYRQSLGQGPEFLIYFQGTGAADDSGLPNDRFFAVRPEGSVSTLKIQRTERGDSAVYLCASSLGQGARDQYFGPGTRLLVL.

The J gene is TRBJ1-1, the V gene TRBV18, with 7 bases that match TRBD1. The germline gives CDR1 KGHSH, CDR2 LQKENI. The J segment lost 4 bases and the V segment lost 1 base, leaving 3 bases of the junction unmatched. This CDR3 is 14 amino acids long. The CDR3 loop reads CASSPRDSLTEAFF. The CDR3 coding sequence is TGTGCCAGCTCACCACGGGACAGCCTCACTGAAGCTTTCTTT.

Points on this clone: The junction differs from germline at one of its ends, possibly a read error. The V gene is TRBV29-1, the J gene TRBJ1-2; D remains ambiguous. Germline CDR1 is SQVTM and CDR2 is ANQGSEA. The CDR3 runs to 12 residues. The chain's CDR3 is CSVAPWSYSYTF. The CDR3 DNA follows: TGCAGCGTTGCCCCCTGGAGCTATAGCTACACCTTC.

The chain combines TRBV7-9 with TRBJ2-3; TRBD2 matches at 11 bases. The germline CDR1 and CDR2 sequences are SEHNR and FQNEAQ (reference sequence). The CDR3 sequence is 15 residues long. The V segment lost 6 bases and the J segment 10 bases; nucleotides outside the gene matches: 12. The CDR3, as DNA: TGTGCCAGCAGGCAGACTAGCGGGGTTCCGTCGGCGCAGTATTTT. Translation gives CASRQTSGVPSAQYF.

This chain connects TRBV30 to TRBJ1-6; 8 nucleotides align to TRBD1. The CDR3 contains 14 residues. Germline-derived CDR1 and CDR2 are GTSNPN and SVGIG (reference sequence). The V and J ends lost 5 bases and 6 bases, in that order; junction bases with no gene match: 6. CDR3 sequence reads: CAWGTGTTNSPLHF. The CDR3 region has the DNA TGTGCCTGGGGGACAGGAACCACTAATTCACCCCTCCACTTT.